This is a list of T cell receptor beta chains from one sample in a study of control samples from healthy donors and cancer patients. The table came from immunoSEQ multiplex PCR; TCRdb's copy has only in-frame clones and leaves some out. Of 200,000 to 250,000 clones listed, 85% to 95% are singletons. Sequencing was performed on blood. These receptors were collected from a man aged 45-65 years in good health. Both conserved end residues are part of each CDR3. D genes are given only for firm matches. Size is stated for part of the rows, as once, few or many counts, or as a class when the clone is expanded.

NA TRBJ1-3 NA TRBV3-1/TRBV3-2 CASSQTYRLGSGNTIYF TGTGCCAGCAGCCAAACGTACAGGTTGGGCTCTGGAAACACCATATATTTT
once TRBJ2-7 NA TRBV18 CASSPGQGKNEQYF TGTGCCAGCTCACCAGGGCAGGGCAAAAACGAGCAGTACTTC
NA TRBJ2-1 NA TRBV7-7 CASSLDGTRLLYNEQFF TGTGCCAGCAGCTTAGACGGGACTCGACTGCTCTACAATGAGCAGTTCTTC
NA TRBJ1-4 NA TRBV6-5 CASSPGRATNEKLFF TGTGCCAGCAGTCCAGGAAGGGCAACTAATGAAAAACTGTTTTTT
NA TRBJ2-3 NA TRBV7-2 CASSLAAGEGTDTQYF TGTGCCAGCAGCTTAGCAGCAGGAGAGGGCACAGATACGCAGTATTTT
NA TRBJ1-1 NA TRBV3-1/TRBV3-2 CASSRQDTEAFF TGTGCCAGCAGCCGCCAAGACACTGAAGCTTTCTTT
NA TRBJ1-2 NA TRBV10-1 CASSEEGQIYGYTF TGCGCCAGCAGTGAGGAAGGACAGATCTATGGCTACACCTTC
NA TRBJ2-5 TRBD2 TRBV4-2 CASSQDPASGVQETQYF TGTGCCAGCAGCCAAGATCCGGCTAGCGGCGTTCAAGAGACCCAGTACTTC
NA TRBJ1-1 NA TRBV19 CASSISYLGRGTEAFF TGTGCCAGTAGTATTTCCTATCTCGGGCGGGGCACTGAAGCTTTCTTT
NA TRBJ1-5 NA TRBV27 CASSAGLGLPQHF TGTGCCAGCAGTGCAGGTTTAGGTTTGCCCCAGCATTTT
NA TRBJ2-7 NA TRBV7-8 CASSLVRYEQYF TGTGCCAGCAGCTTAGTCCGCTACGAGCAGTACTTC
NA TRBJ1-1 TRBD1 TRBV19 CASSWQGVTEAFF TGTGCCAGTAGTTGGCAGGGGGTAACTGAAGCTTTCTTT
NA TRBJ1-3 NA TRBV3-1/TRBV3-2 CASSPGVGNTIYF TGTGCCAGCAGCCCAGGGGTCGGAAACACCATATATTTT
NA TRBJ1-6 TRBD1 TRBV27 CASSPRTGLSPLHF TGTGCCAGCAGTCCTAGGACAGGGTTGTCACCCCTCCACTTT
NA TRBJ2-5 NA TRBV6-4 CASRNWGIWETQYF TGTGCCAGCAGAAACTGGGGGATCTGGGAGACCCAGTACTTC
NA TRBJ2-7 NA TRBV5-5 CASSRAGSSSGEQYF TGTGCCAGCAGCCGGGCAGGGTCCTCCTCCGGCGAGCAGTACTTC
NA TRBJ1-1 NA TRBV24-1 CATSGARGTENTEAFF TGTGCCACCAGTGGGGCCCGAGGGACCGAAAACACTGAAGCTTTCTTT
NA TRBJ2-5 TRBD2 TRBV6-6 CASTPPGAGGQETQYF TGTGCCAGCACCCCTCCGGGAGCGGGGGGGCAGGAGACCCAGTACTTC
NA TRBJ2-1 TRBD1 TRBV4-1 CASSQIRGPYNEQFF TGCGCCAGCAGCCAAATCAGGGGGCCCTACAATGAGCAGTTCTTC
NA TRBJ2-3 NA TRBV14 CASSQTQGKDFTQYF TGTGCCAGCAGCCAAACCCAGGGCAAGGATTTTACGCAGTATTTT
NA TRBJ2-5 NA TRBV5-1 CASSLALGSGKETQYF TGCGCCAGCAGCTTGGCATTGGGATCAGGCAAAGAGACCCAGTACTTC
NA TRBJ2-1 NA TRBV19 CASSRPATEQFF TGTGCCAGTAGTAGGCCGGCCACTGAGCAGTTCTTC
NA TRBJ2-2 TRBD1 TRBV7-9 CASSPDRGGSTGELFF TGTGCCAGCAGCCCTGACAGGGGTGGTTCAACCGGGGAGCTGTTTTTT
NA TRBJ1-1 NA TRBV10-3 CAISTLGITEAFF TGTGCCATCAGTACCCTTGGTATCACTGAAGCTTTCTTT
NA TRBJ2-4 TRBD1 TRBV5-1 CASSRLDRGLDIQYF TGCGCCAGCAGCCGGCTGGACAGGGGGCTTGACATTCAGTACTTC
NA TRBJ2-3 TRBD2 TRBV18 CASSPLSGVSSTDTQYF TGTGCCAGCTCACCACTTAGCGGGGTATCTAGCACAGATACGCAGTATTTT
few TRBJ1-6 NA TRBV6-4 CATSKIPRAGNSPLHF TGTGCCACCAGCAAAATTCCGAGGGCAGGGAATTCACCCCTCCACTTT
NA TRBJ1-2 NA TRBV3-1/TRBV3-2 CASSPDPLLPGYTF TGTGCCAGCAGCCCCGACCCCCTCCTTCCTGGCTACACCTTC